The rows below give T cell receptor beta chains drawn from one sample of a study of breast tumors, draining lymph nodes, adjacent tissues. TCRdb called the multiplex PCR reads again in MiXCR, with one record for every CDR3 protein. In the table there are 150,000 or so distinct CDR3 sequences, about 34% of which are singletons. Input material: axillary lymph node tissue. The receptors were sampled from a female donor with breast cancer. Some clones in this sample may be carry-over from other donors' samples. Both conserved end residues are part of each CDR3. D genes are given only for firm matches. Only part of the rows carry a size: once, few, many, or a class if the clone is expanded.

TRBJ1-2 | TRBV29-1 | NA | NA | CSVDNSRESGNTF
TRBJ2-5 | TRBV5-1 | many | TRBD2 | CASSSTSGGGQETQYF
TRBJ1-3 | TRBV13 | NA | NA | CASSILGAGNTIYF
TRBJ2-7 | TRBV6-1 | many | NA | CASIKAAPSSYEQYF
TRBJ2-3 | TRBV6-1 | NA | NA | CASSTWTLDTQYF
TRBJ1-6 | TRBV29-1 | many | NA | CSVDMGVGSPLHF
TRBJ2-7 | TRBV7-9 | NA | TRBD1 | CASSLLSAGGYEQYF
TRBJ2-1 | TRBV18 | many | TRBD2 | CASSPREGPKFF
TRBJ1-4 | TRBV30 | many | NA | CAWSVGTVNEKLFF
TRBJ2-1 | TRBV12-3/TRBV12-4 | many | NA | CASSPTRNEQFF
TRBJ1-1 | TRBV5-1 | few | TRBD1 | CASTTGTEESEAFF
TRBJ1-2 | TRBV29-1 | many | NA | CSVKMSGTSDYGYTF
TRBJ2-4 | TRBV6-5 | few | TRBD1 | CASSYSRTGGGIQYF
TRBJ1-2 | TRBV12-3/TRBV12-4 | NA | NA | CASSLGGHYGYTF
TRBJ2-3 | TRBV6-6 | NA | NA | CASSEADTQYF
TRBJ2-5 | TRBV4-1 | many | TRBD1 | CASSQETGGSLGGETQYF
TRBJ1-3 | TRBV12-3/TRBV12-4 | many | TRBD1 | CASSTHRGMDTIYF
TRBJ2-5 | TRBV4-2 | many | TRBD1 | CASSQGPTGRETQYF
TRBJ1-2 | TRBV6-2/TRBV6-3 | many | NA | CASSYSGIDGYTF
TRBJ2-7 | TRBV6-1 | many | NA | CASSEHNSIGEQYF
TRBJ1-4 | TRBV19 | once | NA | CASSIGTGNEKLFF
TRBJ2-7 | TRBV20-1 | many | TRBD2 | CSAVAGGELYEQYF
TRBJ2-7 | TRBV6-5 | many | NA | CASTSPPGGLYEQYF
TRBJ2-7 | TRBV20-1 | NA | TRBD2 | CSARRMGGRASYEQYF
TRBJ2-7 | TRBV27 | many | NA | CASRRPPGHEQYF
TRBJ2-1 | TRBV6-1 | NA | TRBD1 | CASGRQGGSYEQFF
TRBJ1-1 | TRBV19 | NA | NA | CASTLGQLQMNTEAFF
TRBJ2-3 | TRBV6-1 | once | NA | CVSGTGRVLSDTQYF
TRBJ2-1 | TRBV10-2 | many | NA | CASNGNNAYNEQFF
TRBJ2-1 | TRBV29-1 | many | NA | CSAGGELDNSYNEQFF
TRBJ2-7 | TRBV29-1 | NA | TRBD1 | CSGQGAYEQYF
TRBJ1-3 | TRBV7-9 | many | NA | CASSLGVSGNTIYF
TRBJ1-3 | TRBV12-3/TRBV12-4 | many | NA | CASSRSGRGNTIYF
TRBJ2-2 | TRBV30 | few | NA | CAWSVSEYTGELFF
TRBJ2-3 | TRBV10-2 | many | TRBD2 | CASRRLADTDTQYF
TRBJ2-1 | TRBV9 | few | NA | CASNGGAAYNEQSF
TRBJ2-2 | TRBV18 | many | NA | CASSLLKETGELFF
TRBJ2-3 | TRBV12-3/TRBV12-4 | NA | TRBD2 | CAITGTSGTDTQYF
TRBJ2-7 | TRBV7-2 | many | NA | CASSLGLEGQGTIYEQYF
TRBJ2-7 | TRBV12-3/TRBV12-4 | NA | TRBD1 | CASSLWDSYDQYF
TRBJ1-5 | TRBV6-5 | many | TRBD1 | CASSSRGQGYQPQHF
TRBJ2-1 | TRBV18 | NA | TRBD2 | CASSPRGLAGGSYNEQFF
TRBJ2-7 | TRBV29-1 | NA | NA | CSPPGSTYEQYF
TRBJ2-1 | TRBV6-2/TRBV6-3 | once | NA | CASSSGGGTGNYNEQSF
TRBJ1-1 | TRBV12-3/TRBV12-4 | NA | NA | CASSFTGLNTEAFF
TRBJ2-4 | TRBV12-3/TRBV12-4 | NA | NA | CASSLRVNIQYF